The clone carrying this T cell receptor beta chain was detected ten times or more. The antigen remains undetermined. This entry is derived from a study of response to subunit inactivated influenza vaccine. General study results and limits: That few new T cells are recruited by each seasonal influenza vaccination was the authors' suggestion.

TCRdb used MiXCR to reprocess the RT-PCR reads, holding one entry per CDR3 protein. The sample carries 500,000 to 600,000 distinct CDR3 sequences, around 8% recorded once. This CDR3 contains 15 residues. V lost 6 bases to trimming and J lost 2 bases; unmatched junction nucleotides: 7. This receptor was taken from a man between 50 and 69 years old who received an inactivated influenza vaccine. V is TRBV12-3 or TRBV12-4 and J is TRBJ1-3; 7 bases line up with TRBD1. The sample was PBMCs from blood, taken about 24 months after vaccination. The CDR3 bases are TGTGCCAGCAGCCCCGGGACAGTGGCTGGAAACACCATATATTTT. Translation gives CASSPGTVAGNTIYF.